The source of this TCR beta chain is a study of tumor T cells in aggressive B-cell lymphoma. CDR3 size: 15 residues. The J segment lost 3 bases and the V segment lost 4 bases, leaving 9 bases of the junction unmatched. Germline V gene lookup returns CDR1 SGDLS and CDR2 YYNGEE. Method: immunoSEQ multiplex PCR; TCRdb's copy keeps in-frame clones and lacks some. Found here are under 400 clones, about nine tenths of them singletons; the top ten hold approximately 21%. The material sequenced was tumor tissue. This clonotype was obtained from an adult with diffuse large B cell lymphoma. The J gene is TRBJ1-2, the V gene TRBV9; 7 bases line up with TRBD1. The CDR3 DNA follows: TGTGCCAGCAGCCCCTTTCTCGGGACAGACTATGGCTACACCTTC. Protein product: CASSPFLGTDYGYTF.